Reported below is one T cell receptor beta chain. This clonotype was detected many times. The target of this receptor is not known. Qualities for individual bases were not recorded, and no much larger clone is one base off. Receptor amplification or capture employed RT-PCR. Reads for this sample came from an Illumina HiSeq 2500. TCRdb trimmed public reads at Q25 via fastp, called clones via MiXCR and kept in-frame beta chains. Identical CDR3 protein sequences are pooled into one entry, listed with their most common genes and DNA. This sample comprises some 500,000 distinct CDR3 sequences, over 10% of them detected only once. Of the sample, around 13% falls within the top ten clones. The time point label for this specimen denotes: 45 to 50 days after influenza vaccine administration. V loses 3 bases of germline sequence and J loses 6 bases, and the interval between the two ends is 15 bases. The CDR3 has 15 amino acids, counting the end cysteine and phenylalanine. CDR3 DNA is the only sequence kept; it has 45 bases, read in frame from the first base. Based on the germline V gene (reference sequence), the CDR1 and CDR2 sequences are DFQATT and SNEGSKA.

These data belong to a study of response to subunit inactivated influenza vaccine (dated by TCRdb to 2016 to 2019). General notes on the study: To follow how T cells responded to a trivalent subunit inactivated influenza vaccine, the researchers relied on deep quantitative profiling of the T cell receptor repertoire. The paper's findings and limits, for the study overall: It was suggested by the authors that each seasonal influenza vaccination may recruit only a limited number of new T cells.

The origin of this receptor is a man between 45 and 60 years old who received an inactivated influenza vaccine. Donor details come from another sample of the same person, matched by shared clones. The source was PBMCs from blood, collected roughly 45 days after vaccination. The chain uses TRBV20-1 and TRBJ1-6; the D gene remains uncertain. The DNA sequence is TGCAGTGCTAGTGATAGTAGAAGGCCTAATTCACCCCTCCACTTT. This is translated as CSASDSRRPNSPLHF.